The entry below describes one T cell receptor (beta chain). The sample belongs to a study of T cells after yellow fever vaccination. MiXCR, applied by TCRdb to the 5' RACE reads, yields one record per CDR3 protein. The table lists about 96,000 distinct CDR3 sequences, almost 9% of them singletons. The receptor was isolated from a man aged 18-30 years who received the YFV17D yellow fever vaccine. Sequencing used CD8+ T cells not binding an NS4B(214-222) dextramer, sorted from PBMCs, obtained approximately 15 days after the first yellow fever vaccination.

The CDR3 DNA follows: TGCAGTGCTAGAGATCTAGGGGGGGCATTCCCTAGCACAGATACGCAGTATTTT. Protein: CSARDLGGAFPSTDTQYF. The chain links TRBV20-1 to TRBJ2-3; perhaps TRBD2 as D (7 bases). The ends were cut back, 0 bases at V and 0 bases at J, with 19 bases in the middle. Germline CDR1 is DFQATT and CDR2 is SNEGSKA (reference sequence). There are 18 residues in the CDR3.